The clone carrying this T cell receptor beta chain has only a few counts. Antigen unknown. This sample was included in a study of CD8 T cells in ankylosing spondylitis. The authors made TCR beta libraries by quantitative 5'-RACE with molecular barcodes. In TCRdb, the 5' RACE reads were re-called with MiXCR into one record per CDR3 protein. The sample shows about 250,000 distinct CDR3 sequences, 18% of them seen only once. General study points: Significantly higher representation of disease-linked clones was reported for matched ankylosing spondylitis synovial fluid. In synovial fluid and blood from reactive arthritis, some motif variants were previously reported. Among TCR beta sequences, a motif of several highly homologous variants appeared characteristic of ankylosing spondylitis blood.

This sequence was found in a male donor with ankylosing spondylitis or in good health (not recorded which). The specimen sequenced was blood, either unsorted or a sorted T cell fraction (not recorded which).

DNA of the CDR3: TGCAGTGCTAGAGAAAGGCAGGGCCATGGCTACACCTTC. It translates to CSARERQGHGYTF. The gene calls are TRBV20-1 and TRBJ1-2; D perhaps matches TRBD1 (5 bases). V gave up 0 bases and J gave up 6 bases, with 11 bases separating them. Germline CDR1 and CDR2: DFQATT and SNEGSKA (reference sequence). This CDR3 is built from 13 residues.